This T cell receptor (beta chain) was observed in a study of OX40 agonist ivuxolimab in advanced cancers. Notes on the study in general: Also present in some nonresponders was a low level of normalized T-cell clonal expansion. In the 0.1 to 3.0 mg/kg range, CD4+ and CD8+ blood T cells had expanded clonally by week 6.

Blood specimens came from baseline, cycle 4 day 1, and cycle 7 day 1. This clone came up once. Its antigen is as yet unknown. Here immunoSEQ multiplex PCR was the method, and the copy in TCRdb shows in-frame clones only, minus some. The sample gives fewer than 90,000 clones, approximately 86% of which show up once; roughly 0.71% is in the top ten. V lost 2 bases, J lost 2 bases, and 10 bases lay in between. Germline loops: CDR1 SGHTA, CDR2 FQGTGA. The CDR3 runs 15 residues. The V and J genes are TRBV7-3 and TRBJ2-1; D is perhaps TRBD1 (6 bases). The sequenced sample was CD4+ or CD8+ T cells sorted from blood, obtained in a trial of the OX40 agonist ivuxolimab. This clonotype was obtained from an adult with an advanced solid tumor such as melanoma, head and neck, liver or kidney cancer. The CDR3 DNA reads as TGTGCCAGCAGCTTAGTGGGGACAACCTACAATGAGCAGTTCTTC. It is translated as CASSLVGTTYNEQFF.